This TCR beta chain derives from a study of tumor-infiltrating lymphocytes in localized non-small cell lung cancer. The study, taken as a whole, reports: Recurrence-free survival showed no association with tumor T-cell fraction. Immunotypes IM1 and IM2 had similar TCR-derived T-cell fractions. Compared with uninvolved lung, tumors showed higher T cell infiltration by TCRbeta sequencing. Each assay used a separate piece of the same tissue.

The method was immunoSEQ multiplex PCR; TCRdb's version includes in-frame clones alone and lacks a portion of them. The sample consists of 13,000 to 15,000 clones, approximately 80% of them appearing once. The CDR3 length is 15 residues. Trimming cost V 2 bases and J 5 bases, with 15 bases left between them. Germline loops: CDR1 KGHSH, CDR2 LQKENI. Details on this clone: Its antigen is not known.

The receptor was isolated from a human donor with non-small cell lung cancer. The sequenced sample consisted of lung tumor tissue. The chain has TRBV18 and TRBJ1-1; a weak D match, TRBD1 (5 bases). The CDR3 region has the DNA TGTGCCAGCTCACCATACGGGACGGGTGGGACTGAAGCTTTCTTT. Its translation: CASSPYGTGGTEAFF.